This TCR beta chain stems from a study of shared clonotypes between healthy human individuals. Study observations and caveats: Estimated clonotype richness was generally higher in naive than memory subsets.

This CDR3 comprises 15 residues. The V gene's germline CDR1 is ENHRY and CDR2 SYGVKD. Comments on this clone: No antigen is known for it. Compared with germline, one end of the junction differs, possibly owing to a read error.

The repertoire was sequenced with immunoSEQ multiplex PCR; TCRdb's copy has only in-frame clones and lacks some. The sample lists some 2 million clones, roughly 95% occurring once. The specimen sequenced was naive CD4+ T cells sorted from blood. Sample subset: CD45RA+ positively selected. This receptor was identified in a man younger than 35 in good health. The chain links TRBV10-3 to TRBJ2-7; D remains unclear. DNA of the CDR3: TGTGCCAGCAGTTACTCGACGGGCCGTTCCTACGAGCAGTACTTC. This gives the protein CASSYSTGRSYEQYF.